This T cell receptor (beta chain) was profiled in a study of response to subunit inactivated influenza vaccine. The CDR3 is 15 residues long. V lost 5 bases and J 5 bases, leaving 18 bases between the germline ends. Germline V gene lookup returns CDR1 SGHTA and CDR2 FQGNSA. This clonotype was counted a few times. TCRdb reprocessed the RT-PCR reads with MiXCR, giving one entry per CDR3 protein. The table lists about 480,000 distinct CDR3 sequences, 13% of them singletons. This sequence joins TRBV7-2 and TRBJ1-2; tentatively, D is TRBD1 (5 bases). The receptor was derived from a man over 45 who received an inactivated influenza vaccine. The sequences come from PBMCs from blood, collected about 6 weeks after vaccination. Here the CDR3 DNA reads TGTGCCAGCAGCCCCATGAGGGGTGCGGCTTATGGCTACACCTTC. Translated: CASSPMRGAAYGYTF.